This entry features one TCR beta chain sequence. Its antigen specificity is not known. Qualities for individual bases were not recorded, and no much larger clone is one base off. Here V drops 8 bases and J drops 6 bases, and the junction holds 2 bases not matched to any gene. From its cysteine to its phenylalanine, the CDR3 spans 13 amino acids. The CDR3 DNA has 39 bases and is translated from base 1. The germline V gene sets CDR1 to SGHNT and CDR2 to YENEEA. What this sample's time point label stands for: baseline before first vaccination. Vaccinee samples were obtained from the UK trials COV001 and COV002, which included a single-blind randomized controlled phase 2/3 trial of AZD1222 (ChAdOx1 nCoV-19) in healthy adults. For TCRbeta chain sequencing, PBMC samples were collected from trial participants at day 0 and at day 28 after the second dose. The data belong to a study of T cell responses to AZD1222 COVID-19 vaccine (dated by TCRdb to the early 2020s). Some background on the complete study: AZD1222 recipients given second doses at about 4 weeks or at about 12 weeks were pooled, since spike-specific TCR depth and breadth were not found to differ between the two schedules. Trial participants were enrolled by age into subgroups of 18-55, 56-69 and 70-plus years, and 148, 28 and 57 TCR-sequenced participants, respectively, were included in these subgroups. TCR sequencing covered more than 230 trial participants: about 210 given two doses of AZD1222 and some 25 given two doses of MenACWY control vaccine. Study-wide conclusions, independent of this receptor: Reportedly, close to half of the unique spike-specific TCRs recognized epitopes lying outside the regions that are mutated in the B.1.351 and B.1.1.7 variants. Most participants were white British and females outnumbered males, and the authors suggested that clonal diversity may have been underestimated. No day 14 peak-response samples were available, so repertoires were characterized only after the peak T cell response. Spike-specific TCR breadth and depth rose significantly after two AZD1222 doses compared with day 0 and with MenACWY recipients. Conclusions about previously exposed vaccinees are limited because only five to seven AZD1222 recipients were SARS-CoV-2 seropositive at baseline. The 56-69-year group was small, and its depth increase did not reach significance, likely because of low power. The vaccine-associated CD4 TCRs covered the entire spike protein, and the dominant responses fell in regions 160-218 and 743-854.

The CDR3 regions of human TCRbeta chains were subjected to immunosequencing. The authors processed their data as follows. TCRs in the repertoires were matched against a reference library of SARS-CoV-2-specific TCRs that had been generated with the MIRA antigen-specificity platform. Breadth meant the fraction of unique TCRs that were SARS-CoV-2-associated, whereas depth meant the fraction of total T cells that were SARS-CoV-2-associated. Each spike-specific TCR was assigned to its reactive spike region and to a CD4 or CD8 class using the MIRA data. Log10-transformed breadth and depth values were compared by one-way ANOVA with Sidak's multiple comparisons tests. TCRdb stores this immuneACCESS table with in-frame sequences only. Part of the clones is absent; in the studies checked, under half of the shortfall reflects unresolved V genes, and no reason is known for the rest. Clone size and the V and J calls come from that table; the DNA yielded D and trimming. Here the sample has around 150,000 clones; 88% occur a single time. The top ten clones comprise more than 2% of the sample.

Recombination joined TRBV11-3 with TRBJ2-3; TRBD2 matches 13 bases in the middle. This sequence originates from an adult in good health. Specimen: peripheral blood, collected on day 0 of AZD1222 vaccination. The CDR3 corresponds to CASGLAGEDTQYF. The DNA reads TGTGCCAGCGGACTAGCGGGAGAGGATACGCAGTATTTT.